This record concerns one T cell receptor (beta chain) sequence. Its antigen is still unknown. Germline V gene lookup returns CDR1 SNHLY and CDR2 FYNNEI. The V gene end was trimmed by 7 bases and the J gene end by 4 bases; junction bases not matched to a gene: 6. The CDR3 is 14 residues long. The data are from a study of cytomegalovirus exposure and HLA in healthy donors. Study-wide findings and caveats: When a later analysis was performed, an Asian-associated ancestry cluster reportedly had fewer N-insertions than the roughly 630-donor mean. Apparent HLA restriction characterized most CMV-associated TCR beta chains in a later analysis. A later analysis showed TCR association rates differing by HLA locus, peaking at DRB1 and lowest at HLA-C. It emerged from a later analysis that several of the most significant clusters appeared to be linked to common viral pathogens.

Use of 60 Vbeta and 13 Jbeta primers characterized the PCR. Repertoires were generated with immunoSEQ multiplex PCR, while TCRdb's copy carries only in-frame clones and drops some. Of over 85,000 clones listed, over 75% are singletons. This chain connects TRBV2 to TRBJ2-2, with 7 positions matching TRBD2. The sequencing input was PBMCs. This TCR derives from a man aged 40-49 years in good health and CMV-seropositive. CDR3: CASTGLVVTGELFF. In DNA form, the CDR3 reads TGTGCCAGCACCGGACTAGTCGTCACCGGGGAGCTGTTTTTT. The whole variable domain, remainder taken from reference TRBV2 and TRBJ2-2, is EPEVTQTPSHQVTQMGQEVILRCVPISNHLYFYWYRQILGQKVEFLVSFYNNEISEKSEIFDDQFSVERPDGSNFTLKIRSTKLEDSAMYFCASTGLVVTGELFFGEGSRLTVL.